This T cell receptor (beta chain) was documented in a study of cytomegalovirus exposure and HLA in healthy donors. Study-wide points: It was approximately 150 TCR beta chains that were listed as cytomegalovirus-associated. Whilst most TCR sequences proved rare, a subset of public TCRs occurred across many donors.

A remark on this clone: Its antigen is not known.

Libraries were prepared by immunoSEQ multiplex PCR; TCRdb keeps only in-frame clonotypes and omits some of them. The top ten clones hold more than 0.95% of a sample with 300,000 to 350,000 clones, approximately 85% of them seen once. Germline V gene data show CDR1 as MGHRA and CDR2 as YSYEKL. V was cut by 0 bases and J by 3 bases, with 8 bases left in between. The CDR3 covers 14 residues. This TCR was recovered from a man aged 25-45 years in good health and CMV-seronegative. The J gene is TRBJ2-5, the V gene TRBV4-1; D call uncertain. The sequencing input was PBMCs. CDR3 in DNA: TGCGCCAGCAGCCAAGATACTGGAGAAGAGACCCAGTACTTC. Protein sequence: CASSQDTGEETQYF.